This T cell receptor beta chain was captured by sequencing in a study of esophageal squamous cell carcinoma under preoperative chemotherapy. TCRdb re-derived calls from the PCR reads in MiXCR, one entry per CDR3 protein. The sample has around 9,700 distinct CDR3 sequences, almost 65% seen once. About this clonotype: Antigen specificity is unknown.

Findings and limits, study-wide: Clonal contraction, more than amplification, hit abundant clones after paclitaxel-nedaplatin.

This CDR3 contains 17 residues. Germline CDR1 and CDR2: SGHNT and YENEEA. Trimming pared 6 bases from V and 1 base from J, leaving 16 bases between. Time point of the sample: after preoperative PTX-NDP chemotherapy. The biological material was taken from a patient given preoperative chemotherapy. This sequence joins TRBV11-3 and TRBJ2-6; a weak D match, TRBD2 (6 bases). The origin of this receptor is a human donor with esophageal squamous cell carcinoma. The donor label of this sample is uncertain. This chain's CDR3 is CASSPRGGASGANVLTF. The DNA of the CDR3 is TGTGCCAGCAGTCCCCGCGGCGGGGCGTCTGGGGCCAACGTCCTGACTTTC.